The TCR beta chain described here comes from a study of blood T cell repertoires in COVID-19. The CDR3 consists of 16 residues. Germline lookup yields CDR1 SGHAT and CDR2 FQNNGV. With 6 bases clipped from V and 7 bases from J, the junction kept 13 bases outside the gene matches. Produced via immunoSEQ multiplex PCR; TCRdb's table is partial and in-frame only. The data contain around 250,000 clones, approximately 89% of them singletons. V usage is TRBV11-2 and J usage is TRBJ1-2; TRBD1 matches 11 bases. The clonotype comes from a woman aged 40-49 years who had been exposed to COVID-19. The sequenced sample was PBMCs or T cells enriched from blood (not recorded which). CDR3 in amino acids: CASRLLSGQGASGYTF. CDR3 bases: TGTGCCAGCAGACTTTTATCCGGACAGGGGGCAAGTGGCTACACCTTC.